This T cell receptor beta chain appears in the sequencing data of a study of identical twins. This clonotype was counted ten times or more. Germline lookup yields CDR1 SGHAT and CDR2 FQDESV (reference sequence). Trimming took 5 bases from V and 4 from J; bases not matched to a gene: 11. The CDR3 contains 17 residues. Template switching added a universal primer binding site, and final cDNA carried unique molecular identifiers. TCRdb processed the 5' RACE reads anew with MiXCR; each CDR3 protein has one entry. In the table there are 250,000 to 350,000 distinct CDR3 sequences, under 9.5% of which are singletons. The donor group consisted entirely of healthy Caucasians. The data also belong to a second study, concerning yellow fever vaccine responses in identical twins.

V is TRBV11-1 and J is TRBJ2-3, with 11 bases matching TRBD2. The TCR originated in a woman between 18 and 29 years old in good health. The sample comprised memory (CD45RO+) T cells sorted from blood. The CDR3 protein is CASSENELAGVSDTQYF. The DNA of the CDR3 is TGTGCCAGCAGCGAAAATGAACTAGCGGGAGTCTCAGATACGCAGTATTTT.